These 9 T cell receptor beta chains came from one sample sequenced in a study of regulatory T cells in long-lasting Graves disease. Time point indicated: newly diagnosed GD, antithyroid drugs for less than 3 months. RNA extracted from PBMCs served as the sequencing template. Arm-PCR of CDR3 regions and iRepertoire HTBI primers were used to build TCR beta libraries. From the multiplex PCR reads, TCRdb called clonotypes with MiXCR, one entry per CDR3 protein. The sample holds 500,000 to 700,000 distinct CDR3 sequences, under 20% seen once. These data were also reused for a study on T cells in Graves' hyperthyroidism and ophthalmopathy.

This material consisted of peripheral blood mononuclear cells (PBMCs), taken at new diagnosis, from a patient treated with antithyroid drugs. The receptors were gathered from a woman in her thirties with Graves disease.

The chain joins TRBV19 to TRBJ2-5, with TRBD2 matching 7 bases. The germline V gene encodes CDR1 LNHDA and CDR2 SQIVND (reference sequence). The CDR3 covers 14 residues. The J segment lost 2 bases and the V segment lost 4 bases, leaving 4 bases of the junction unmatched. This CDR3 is CASSSLAVQETQYF. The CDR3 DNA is TGTGCCAGTAGTAGCCTAGCGGTTCAAGAGACCCAGTACTTC.

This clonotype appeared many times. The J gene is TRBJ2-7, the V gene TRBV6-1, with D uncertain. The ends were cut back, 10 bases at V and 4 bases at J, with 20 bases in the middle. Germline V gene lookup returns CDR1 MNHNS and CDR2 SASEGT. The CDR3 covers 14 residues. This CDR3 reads CATSSRVGAYEQYF. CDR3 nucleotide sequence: TGTGCCACCTCATCCCGGGTGGGTGCTTACGAGCAGTACTTC.

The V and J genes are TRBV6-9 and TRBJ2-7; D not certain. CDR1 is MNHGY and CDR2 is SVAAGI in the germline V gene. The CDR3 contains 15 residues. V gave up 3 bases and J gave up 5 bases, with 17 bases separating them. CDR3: CASSYSGFGRDEQYF. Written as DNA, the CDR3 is TGTGCCAGCAGTTACTCAGGTTTCGGACGGGACGAGCAGTACTTC.

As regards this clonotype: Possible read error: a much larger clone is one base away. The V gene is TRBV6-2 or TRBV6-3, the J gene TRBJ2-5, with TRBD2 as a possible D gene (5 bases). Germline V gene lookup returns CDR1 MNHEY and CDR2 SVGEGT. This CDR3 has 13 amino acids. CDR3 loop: CACSEAWEETQYF. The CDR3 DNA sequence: TGTGCCTGCAGTGAAGCGTGGGAGGAGACCCAGTACTTC.

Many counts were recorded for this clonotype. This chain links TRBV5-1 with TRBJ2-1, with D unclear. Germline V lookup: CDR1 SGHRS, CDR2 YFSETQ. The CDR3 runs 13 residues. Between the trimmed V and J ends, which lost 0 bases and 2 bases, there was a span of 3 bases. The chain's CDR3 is CASSLVPYNEQFF. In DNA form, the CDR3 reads TGCGCCAGCAGCTTGGTACCCTACAATGAGCAGTTCTTC.

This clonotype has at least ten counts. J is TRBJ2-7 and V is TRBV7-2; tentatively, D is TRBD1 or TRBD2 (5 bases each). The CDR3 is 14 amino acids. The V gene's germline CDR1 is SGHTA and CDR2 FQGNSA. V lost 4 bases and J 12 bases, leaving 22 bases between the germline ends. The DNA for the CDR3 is TGTGCCAGCAGCTCCGGGACGGCTAGAGGTGCGTTGTACTTC. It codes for CASSSGTARGALYF. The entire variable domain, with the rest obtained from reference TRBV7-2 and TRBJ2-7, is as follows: GAGVSQSPSNKVTEKGKDVELRCDPISGHTALYWYRQSLGQGLEFLIYFQGNSAPDKSGLPSDRFSAERTGGSVSTLTIQRTQQEDSAVYLCASSSGTARGALYFGPGTRLTVT.

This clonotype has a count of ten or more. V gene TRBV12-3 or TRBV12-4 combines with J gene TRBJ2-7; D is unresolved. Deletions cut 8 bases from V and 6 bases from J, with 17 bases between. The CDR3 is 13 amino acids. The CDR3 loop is CASGDSGSREQYF. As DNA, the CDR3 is TGTGCCAGCGGTGATAGTGGTTCTCGCGAGCAGTACTTC.

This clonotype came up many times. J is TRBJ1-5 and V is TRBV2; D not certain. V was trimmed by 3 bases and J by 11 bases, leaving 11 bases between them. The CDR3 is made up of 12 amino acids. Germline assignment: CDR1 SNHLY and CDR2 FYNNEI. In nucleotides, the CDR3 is TGTGCCAGCAGTGACGGGTTTTCGTCCCAGCATTTT. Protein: CASSDGFSSQHF.

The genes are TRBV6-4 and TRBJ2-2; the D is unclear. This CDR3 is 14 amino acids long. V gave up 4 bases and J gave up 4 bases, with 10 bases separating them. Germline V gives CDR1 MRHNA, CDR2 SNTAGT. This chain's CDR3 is CASSVSRTTGELFF. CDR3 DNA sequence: TGTGCCAGCAGTGTGTCTAGGACCACCGGGGAGCTGTTTTTT.